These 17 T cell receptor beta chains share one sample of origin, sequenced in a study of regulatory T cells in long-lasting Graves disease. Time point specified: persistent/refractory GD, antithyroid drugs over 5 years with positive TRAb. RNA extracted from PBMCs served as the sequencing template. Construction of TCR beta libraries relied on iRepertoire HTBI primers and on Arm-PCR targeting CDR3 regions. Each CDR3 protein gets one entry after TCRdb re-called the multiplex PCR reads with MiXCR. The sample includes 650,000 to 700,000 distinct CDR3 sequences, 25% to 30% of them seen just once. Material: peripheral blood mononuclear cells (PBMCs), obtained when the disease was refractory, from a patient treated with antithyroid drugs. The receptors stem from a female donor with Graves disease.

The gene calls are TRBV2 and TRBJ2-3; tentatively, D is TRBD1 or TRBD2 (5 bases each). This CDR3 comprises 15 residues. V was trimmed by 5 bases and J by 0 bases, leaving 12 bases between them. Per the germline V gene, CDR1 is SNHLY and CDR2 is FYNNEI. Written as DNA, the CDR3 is TGTGCCAGCAGTCCCAACGGGGCTAGCACAGATACGCAGTATTTT. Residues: CASSPNGASTDTQYF.

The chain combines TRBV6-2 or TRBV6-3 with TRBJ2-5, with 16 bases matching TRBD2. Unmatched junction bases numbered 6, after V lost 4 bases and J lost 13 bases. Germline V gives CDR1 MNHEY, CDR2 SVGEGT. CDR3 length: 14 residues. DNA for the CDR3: TGTGCCAGCAGTTCCGGGACTAGCGGGAGGGCCTGGTACTTC. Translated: CASSSGTSGRAWYF.

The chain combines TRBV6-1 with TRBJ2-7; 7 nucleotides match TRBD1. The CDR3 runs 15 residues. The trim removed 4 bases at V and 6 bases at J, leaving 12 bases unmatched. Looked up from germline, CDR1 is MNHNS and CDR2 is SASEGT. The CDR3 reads CASSVEGQPQREQYF. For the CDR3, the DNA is TGTGCCAGCAGTGTCGAGGGACAGCCACAACGCGAGCAGTACTTC.

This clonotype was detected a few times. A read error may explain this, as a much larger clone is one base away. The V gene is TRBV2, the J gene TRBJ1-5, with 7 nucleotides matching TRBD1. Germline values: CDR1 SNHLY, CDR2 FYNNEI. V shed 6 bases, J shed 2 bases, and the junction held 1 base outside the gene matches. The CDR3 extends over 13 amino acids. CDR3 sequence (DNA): TGTGCCAGCAGGGGACAGCGCAATCAGCCCCAGCATTTT. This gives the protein CASRGQRNQPQHF.

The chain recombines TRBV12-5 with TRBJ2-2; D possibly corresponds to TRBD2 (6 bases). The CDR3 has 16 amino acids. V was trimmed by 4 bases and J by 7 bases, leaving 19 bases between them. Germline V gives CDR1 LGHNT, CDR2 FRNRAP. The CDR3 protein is CASGSRTISKGGELFF. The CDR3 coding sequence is TGTGCTAGTGGTTCGAGGACTATTTCGAAGGGCGGGGAGCTGTTTTTT.

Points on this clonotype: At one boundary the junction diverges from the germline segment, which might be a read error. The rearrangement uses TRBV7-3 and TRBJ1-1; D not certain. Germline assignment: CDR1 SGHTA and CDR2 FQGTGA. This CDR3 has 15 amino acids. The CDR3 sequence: CASSQTGGQWTGAFF. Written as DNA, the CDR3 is TGTGCCAGCAGCCAGACGGGTGGGCAGTGGACTGGAGCTTTCTTT.

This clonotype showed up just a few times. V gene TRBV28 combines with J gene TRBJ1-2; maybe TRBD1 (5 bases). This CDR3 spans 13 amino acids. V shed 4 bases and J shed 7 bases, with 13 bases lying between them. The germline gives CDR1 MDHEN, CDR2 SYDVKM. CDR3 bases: TGTGCCAGCAGTTACTCCAGGCAGGGTGGCTACACCTTC. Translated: CASSYSRQGGYTF.

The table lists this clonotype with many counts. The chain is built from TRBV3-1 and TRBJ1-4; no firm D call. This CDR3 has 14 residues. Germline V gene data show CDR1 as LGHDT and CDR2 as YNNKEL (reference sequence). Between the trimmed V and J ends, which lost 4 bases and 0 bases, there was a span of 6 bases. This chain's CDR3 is CASSLSATNEKLFF. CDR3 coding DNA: TGTGCCAGCAGCCTCAGTGCAACTAATGAAAAACTGTTTTTT.

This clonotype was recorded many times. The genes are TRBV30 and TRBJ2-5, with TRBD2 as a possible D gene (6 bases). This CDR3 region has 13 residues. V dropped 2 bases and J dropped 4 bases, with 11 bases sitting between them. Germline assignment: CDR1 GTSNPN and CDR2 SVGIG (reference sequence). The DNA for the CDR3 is TGTGCCTGGAGTACACGGGAGCCAGAGACCCAGTACTTC. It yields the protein CAWSTREPETQYF.

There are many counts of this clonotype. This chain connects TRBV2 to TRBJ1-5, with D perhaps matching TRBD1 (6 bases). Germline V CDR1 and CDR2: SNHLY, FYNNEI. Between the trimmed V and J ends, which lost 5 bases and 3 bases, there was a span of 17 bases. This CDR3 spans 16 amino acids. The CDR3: CASSPHTDRNNQPQHF. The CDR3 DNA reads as TGTGCCAGCAGTCCCCATACCGACAGGAACAATCAGCCCCAGCATTTT.

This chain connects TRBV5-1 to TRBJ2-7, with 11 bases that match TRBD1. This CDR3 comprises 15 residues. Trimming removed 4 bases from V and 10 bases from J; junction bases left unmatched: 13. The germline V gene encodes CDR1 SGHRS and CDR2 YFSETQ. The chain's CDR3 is CASSTATGTGGVQYF. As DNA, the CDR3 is TGCGCCAGCAGCACTGCGACCGGGACAGGGGGAGTTCAGTACTTC.

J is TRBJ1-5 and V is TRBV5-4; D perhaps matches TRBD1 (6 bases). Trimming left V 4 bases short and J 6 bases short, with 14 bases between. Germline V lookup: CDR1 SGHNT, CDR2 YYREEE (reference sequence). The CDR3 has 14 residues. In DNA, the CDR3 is TGTGCCAGCAGCCAAGACAGGTGGGGTCAGCCCCAGCATTTT. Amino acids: CASSQDRWGQPQHF.

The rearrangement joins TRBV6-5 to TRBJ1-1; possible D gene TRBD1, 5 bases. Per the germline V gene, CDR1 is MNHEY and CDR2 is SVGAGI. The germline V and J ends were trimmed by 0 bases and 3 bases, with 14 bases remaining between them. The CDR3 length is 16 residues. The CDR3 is CASSYSTWGPDTEAFF. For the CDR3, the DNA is TGTGCCAGCAGTTACTCGACATGGGGCCCGGACACTGAAGCTTTCTTT.

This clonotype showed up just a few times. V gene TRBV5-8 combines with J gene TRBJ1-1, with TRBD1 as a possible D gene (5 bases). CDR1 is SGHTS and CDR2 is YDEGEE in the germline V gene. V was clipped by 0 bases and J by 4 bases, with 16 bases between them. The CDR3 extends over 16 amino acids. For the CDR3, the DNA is TGTGCCAGCAGCTTGGCCGGGGGACCGCGAGGCACTGAAGCTTTCTTT. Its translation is CASSLAGGPRGTEAFF.

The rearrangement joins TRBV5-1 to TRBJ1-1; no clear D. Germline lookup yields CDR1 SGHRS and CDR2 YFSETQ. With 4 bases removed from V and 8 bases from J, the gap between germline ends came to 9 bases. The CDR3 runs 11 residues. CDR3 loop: CASSLDPEAFF. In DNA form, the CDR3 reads TGCGCCAGCAGCCTGGACCCGGAAGCTTTCTTT.

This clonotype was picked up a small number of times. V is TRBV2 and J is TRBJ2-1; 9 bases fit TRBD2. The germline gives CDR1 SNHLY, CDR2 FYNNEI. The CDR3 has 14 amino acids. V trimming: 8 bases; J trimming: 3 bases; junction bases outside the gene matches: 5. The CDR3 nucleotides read TGTGCCAGCCGTTGGCGGGAGGGCTACAATGAGCAGTTCTTC. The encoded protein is CASRWREGYNEQFF.

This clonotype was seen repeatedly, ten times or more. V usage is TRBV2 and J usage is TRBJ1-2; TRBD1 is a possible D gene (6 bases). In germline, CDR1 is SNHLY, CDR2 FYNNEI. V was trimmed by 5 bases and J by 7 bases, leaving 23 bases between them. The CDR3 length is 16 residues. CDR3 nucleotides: TGTGCCAGCAGTTCGCACCTCCGGGCCCCGGGGGCTGGCTACACCTTC. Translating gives CASSSHLRAPGAGYTF.